The clone carrying this T cell receptor (beta chain) has more than one count but fewer than ten. The sample originates from a study of PD-L1 blockade in urothelial cancer. What went into each PCR as a spike was synthetic TCR analog templates. Using immunoSEQ multiplex PCR, the repertoire was profiled, and TCRdb retains in-frame clones only, with some absent. The sample has roughly 30,000 clones; roughly 86% are singletons. The study collected 1 to 8 samples per patient, pretreatment and on-treatment. The specimen was PBMCs, collected around atezolizumab (anti-PD-L1) treatment. The TCR was taken from a man between 45 and 60 years old with urothelial cancer.

The CDR3: CAWSVPGAGEQYF. CDR3 DNA sequence: TGTGCCTGGAGTGTACCAGGGGCCGGCGAGCAGTACTTC. This sequence joins TRBV30 and TRBJ2-7, with D perhaps matching TRBD1 (6 bases). The V and J ends lost 0 bases and 6 bases respectively, with 12 bases between them. This CDR3 has 13 amino acids. Germline assignment: CDR1 GTSNPN and CDR2 SVGIG (reference sequence).